Presented here are 2 T cell receptor beta chains from one specimen sequenced in a study of beta chain features in type 1 diabetes (dated by TCRdb to the late 2010s). The library was obtained by the immunoSEQ multiplex PCR assay. The entire isolated RNA was reverse transcribed using the High Capacity cDNA Reverse Transcription Kit, and thus expressed TCRB transcripts were sequenced. TCRdb took this table from immuneACCESS and kept in-frame rearrangements with V and J called. Such tables lack part of the clones; where checked against another copy, unresolved V genes explain under half of the gap, and the rest is unexplained. The sample contains 120,000 to 150,000 clones, about 9.1% of them found a single time. Of the sample, about 0.6% falls within the top ten clones. What was sequenced was central memory CD4+ T cells from blood. The origin of the receptors is a woman aged 40 to 49 in good health.

The CDR3 nucleotides read TGTGCCAGCAGCTTAGGGCGGGGGGCCGTCGTCGGGGAGCTGTTTTTT. It yields the protein CASSLGRGAVVGELFF. This chain connects TRBV5-4 to TRBJ2-2; TRBD2 matches at 8 bases. Losses at the gene ends were 2 bases for V and 7 bases for J; bases not matched to a gene: 10. The CDR3 extends over 16 amino acids. The germline V gene encodes CDR1 SGHNT and CDR2 YYREEE (reference sequence).

This clone showed up just a few times. This sequence joins TRBV10-1 and TRBJ1-2; 8 positions agree with TRBD1. Per germline, CDR1 WNHNN and CDR2 SYGVQD (reference sequence). The junction had 7 bases not matched to a gene; V was cut back by 5 bases and J by 8 bases. CDR3 length equals 13 residues. The CDR3, as DNA: TGCGCCAGCAGTAAGACAGGGGCGAGCGGCTACACCTTC. This codes for CASSKTGASGYTF.